Shown below are 18 T cell receptor beta chains from a single sample sequenced in a study of quantifying T cell responses using KT2 cells. The overall study: Reverse transcription used primers in the TCR alpha and beta constant regions.

An oligo carrying a UMI was ligated to the cDNA 3' end. The first PCR ran around 4 cycles with an equimolar RC1.1 and RC1.2 beta primer mix. TCRdb reprocessed the UMI-ligation and nested PCR reads via MiXCR and lists one record per CDR3 protein. The sample has tens of thousands of distinct CDR3 sequences; less than 7.5% are singletons. Source material: PBMCs spiked with cells of the T cell clone KT2. The receptors originated from a human donor.

This clonotype has a count of ten or more. This rearrangement joins TRBV28 to TRBJ2-7; 7 positions match TRBD2. Trimming removed 4 bases from V and 3 bases from J; junction bases left unmatched: 9. CDR3 size: 15 residues. Germline CDR1 reads MDHEN; CDR2 reads SYDVKM. In DNA form, the CDR3 reads TGTGCCAGCAGTTCGACTGGGGGGGGGGTCTACGAGCAGTACTTC. It translates to CASSSTGGGVYEQYF.

At least ten counts were recorded for this clonotype. The chain couples TRBV25-1 to TRBJ2-2, with a tentative D call TRBD1 (5 bases). V shed 11 bases and J shed 0 bases, with 10 bases lying between them. CDR3 length: 13 amino acids. Germline-derived CDR1 and CDR2 are MGHDK and SYGVNS. The CDR3 spells CAAQATNTGELFF. CDR3 nucleotides: TGTGCCGCACAGGCTACGAACACCGGGGAGCTGTTTTTT.

This clonotype appeared many times. The genes are TRBV20-1 and TRBJ1-4; 8 nucleotides align to TRBD1. The CDR3 totals 17 residues. Losses at the gene ends were 3 bases for V and 0 bases for J; bases not matched to a gene: 9. Germline CDR1 and CDR2: DFQATT and SNEGSKA (reference sequence). CDR3 DNA: TGCAGTGCTAGCGGACAGGGTGGGAGTGCAACTAATGAAAAACTGTTTTTT. It codes for CSASGQGGSATNEKLFF.

There are many counts of this clonotype. The CDR3 DNA reads as TGTGCCAGCAGACCAGGGGGTGGAAATCAGCCCCAGCATTTT. Translation gives CASRPGGGNQPQHF. The chain employs TRBV12-3 or TRBV12-4 and TRBJ1-5; TRBD1 agrees at 7 bases. This CDR3 has 14 amino acids. The ends lost 6 bases at V and 4 bases at J; junction bases unmatched: 6.

Relative to its sample, this clonotype is medium-sized. The chain links TRBV20-1 to TRBJ2-7; 9 nucleotides match TRBD1. Losses at the gene ends were 6 bases for V and 3 bases for J; bases not matched to a gene: 6. There are 13 residues in the CDR3. CDR1 and CDR2 (germline): DFQATT, SNEGSKA (reference sequence). CDR3 protein: CSARTGVDYEQYF. DNA of the CDR3: TGCAGTGCCCGGACAGGGGTTGACTACGAGCAGTACTTC.

This clonotype was seen a handful of times. This rearrangement joins TRBV20-1 to TRBJ2-1; 9 nucleotides match TRBD2. CDR3 length: 14 residues. V lost 5 bases and J lost 4; bases outside the gene matches: 6. Germline CDR1 DFQATT, CDR2 SNEGSKA (reference sequence). The CDR3 DNA reads TGCAGTGCTCTGACTAGCGGATCTTACAATGAGCAGTTCTTC. Its protein product is CSALTSGSYNEQFF.

This clonotype has at least ten counts. V and J are TRBV12-5 and TRBJ2-1; D ambiguous. The CDR3 length is 10 residues. The V end lost 5 bases, the J end lost 9 bases, and 5 bases lay between the germline ends. Per germline, CDR1 LGHNT and CDR2 FRNRAP. CDR3: CASGVGEQFF. Written as DNA, the CDR3 is TGTGCTAGTGGTGTGGGTGAGCAGTTCTTC.

This clonotype was counted ten times or more. The rearrangement joins TRBV2 to TRBJ2-7, with TRBD1 matching 7 bases. In germline, CDR1 is SNHLY, CDR2 FYNNEI. The CDR3 has 15 amino acids. V trimming: 4 bases; J trimming: 5 bases; junction bases outside the gene matches: 11. CDR3 sequence reads: CASSGYRGTLDEQYF. The CDR3 coding sequence is TGTGCCAGCAGTGGGTACAGGGGAACCCTCGACGAGCAGTACTTC.

Ten or more counts support this clonotype. This chain connects TRBV24-1 to TRBJ2-2; 8 nucleotides match TRBD1. V was clipped by 5 bases and J by 4 bases; unmatched bases: 2. The CDR3 spans 14 residues. Germline CDR1 is KGHDR and CDR2 is SFDVKD. The CDR3 protein is CATSAGGLTGELFF. CDR3 DNA: TGTGCCACCAGTGCAGGGGGCCTCACCGGGGAGCTGTTTTTT.

This clonotype was found many times. The genes are TRBV20-1 and TRBJ2-5, with TRBD1 matching over 9 bases. Germline CDR1 reads DFQATT; CDR2 reads SNEGSKA (reference sequence). With V trimmed by 3 bases and J by 3 bases, 20 bases remained unmatched. This CDR3 spans 19 amino acids. For the CDR3, the DNA is TGCAGTGCTAGTTTGAGGTACAGGGGGCGCATGCCTCCGAAAGAGACCCAGTACTTC. Translation: CSASLRYRGRMPPKETQYF.

This clonotype appeared many times. V usage is TRBV7-8 and J usage is TRBJ1-1; D is unresolved. The germline V and J ends were trimmed by 2 bases and 8 bases, with 9 bases remaining between them. Germline V gives CDR1 SGHVS, CDR2 FQNEAQ. The CDR3 totals 12 residues. The CDR3 region has the DNA TGTGCCAGCAGCTTATCGGGGTACGAAGCTTTCTTT. Its protein is CASSLSGYEAFF.

As concerns this clonotype: The junction departs from the called germline gene at one end, perhaps through a read error. V gene TRBV12-3 or TRBV12-4 combines with J gene TRBJ1-2, with 12 bases matching TRBD1. This CDR3 has 14 residues. The CDR3 is CASSPGQGARGYNF. CDR3 DNA: TGTGCCAGCAGTCCGGGACAGGGGGCTCGGGGCTACAACTTC.

The table lists this clonotype with a few counts. J is TRBJ1-1 and V is TRBV12-3 or TRBV12-4; D unclear. This CDR3 contains 12 residues. The V end lost 3 bases, the J end lost 11 bases, and 13 bases lay between the germline ends. CDR3 coding DNA: TGTGCCAGCAGTTTTTCCGGGTTGTACGCTTTCTTT. This translates into CASSFSGLYAFF.

The chain has TRBV15 and TRBJ2-7; no clear D. Looked up from germline, CDR1 is LNHNV and CDR2 is YYDKDF (reference sequence). V was cut by 4 bases and J by 3 bases, with 4 bases left in between. The CDR3 totals 11 residues. CDR3 region: CATSNLYEQYF. In nucleotides, the CDR3 is TGTGCCACCAGCAACCTCTACGAGCAGTACTTC.

This clonotype has a count of ten or more. The chain joins TRBV20-1 to TRBJ1-5; D gene uncertain. Trimming took 3 bases from V and 3 from J, leaving 9 bases between them. CDR1 DFQATT and CDR2 SNEGSKA come from the germline V gene (reference sequence). There are 13 residues in the CDR3. CDR3 residues: CSASQETNQPQHF. CDR3 nucleotides: TGCAGTGCTAGCCAGGAGACCAATCAGCCCCAGCATTTT.

The chain employs TRBV9 and TRBJ2-3, with D unresolved. V was cut by 0 bases and J by 4 bases, with 12 bases left in between. Germline V CDR1 and CDR2: SGDLS, YYNGEE. The CDR3 extends over 15 amino acids. The DNA for the CDR3 is TGTGCCAGCAGCGTAGCTACGAGTTACGCAGATACGCAGTATTTT. Residues: CASSVATSYADTQYF.

This clonotype was counted between two and nine times. This chain connects TRBV7-9 to TRBJ2-3, with 13 bases that match TRBD2. CDR1 and CDR2 (germline): SEHNR, FQNEAQ (reference sequence). V was pared by 5 bases and J by 4 bases, with 9 bases of the junction left unmatched. The CDR3 is 17 residues long. CDR3 protein: CASSPVRLAGGPDTQYF. The CDR3 DNA is TGTGCCAGCAGCCCTGTCAGACTAGCGGGAGGCCCAGATACGCAGTATTTT.

This clonotype appeared many times. The CDR3 coding sequence is TGCGCCAGCAGCTTGGTTAGCGGGGATTACAATGAGCAGTTCTTC. Its protein is CASSLVSGDYNEQFF. The chain couples TRBV5-1 to TRBJ2-1, with 8 bases that match TRBD2. V lost 0 bases and J lost 4; bases outside the gene matches: 3. Germline CDR1 reads SGHRS; CDR2 reads YFSETQ. This CDR3 comprises 15 residues.